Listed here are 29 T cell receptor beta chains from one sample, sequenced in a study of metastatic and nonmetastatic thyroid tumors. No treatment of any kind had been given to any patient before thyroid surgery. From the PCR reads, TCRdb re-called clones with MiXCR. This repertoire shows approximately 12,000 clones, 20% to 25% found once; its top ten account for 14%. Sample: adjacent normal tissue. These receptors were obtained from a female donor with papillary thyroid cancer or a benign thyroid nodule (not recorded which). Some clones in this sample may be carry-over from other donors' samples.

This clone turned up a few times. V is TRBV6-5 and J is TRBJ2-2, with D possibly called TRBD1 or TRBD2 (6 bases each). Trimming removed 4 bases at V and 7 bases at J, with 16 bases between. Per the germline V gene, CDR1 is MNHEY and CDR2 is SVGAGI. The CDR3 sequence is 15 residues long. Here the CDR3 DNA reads TGTGCCAGCAGTTTTCTCGTGGGGGGCAGCGGGGAGCTGTTTTTT. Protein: CASSFLVGGSGELFF.

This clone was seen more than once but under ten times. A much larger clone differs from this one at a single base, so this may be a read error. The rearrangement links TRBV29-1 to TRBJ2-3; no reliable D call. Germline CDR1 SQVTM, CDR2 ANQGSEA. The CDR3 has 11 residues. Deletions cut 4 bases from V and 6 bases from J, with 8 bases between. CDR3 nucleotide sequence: TGCAGCGTTGTTTCCGACGATACGCAGTATTTT. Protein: CSVVSDDTQYF.

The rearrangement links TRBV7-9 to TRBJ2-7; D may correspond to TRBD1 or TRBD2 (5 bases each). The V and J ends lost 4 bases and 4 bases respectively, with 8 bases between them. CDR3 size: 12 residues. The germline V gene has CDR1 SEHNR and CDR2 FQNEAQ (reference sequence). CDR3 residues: CASSSRGYEQYF. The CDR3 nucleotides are TGTGCCAGCAGCTCGAGGGGTTACGAGCAGTACTTC.

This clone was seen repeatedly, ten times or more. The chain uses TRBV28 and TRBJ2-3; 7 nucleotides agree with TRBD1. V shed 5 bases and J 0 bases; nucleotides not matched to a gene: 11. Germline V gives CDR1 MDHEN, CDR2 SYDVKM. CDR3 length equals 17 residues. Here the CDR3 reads CASSGRTGRGSTDTQYF. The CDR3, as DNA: TGTGCCAGCAGTGGTCGGACAGGACGTGGCAGCACAGATACGCAGTATTTT.

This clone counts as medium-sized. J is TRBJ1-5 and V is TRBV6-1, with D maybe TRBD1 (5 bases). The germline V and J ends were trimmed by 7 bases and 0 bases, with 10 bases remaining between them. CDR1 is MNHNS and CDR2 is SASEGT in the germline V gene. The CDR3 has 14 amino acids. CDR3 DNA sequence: TGTGCCAGCACAGGGCTTTATAGCAATCAGCCCCAGCATTTT. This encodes CASTGLYSNQPQHF.

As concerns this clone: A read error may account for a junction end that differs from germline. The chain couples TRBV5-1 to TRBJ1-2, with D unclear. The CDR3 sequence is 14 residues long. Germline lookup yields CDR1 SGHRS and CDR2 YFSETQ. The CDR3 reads CAISPRTSRYGFTF. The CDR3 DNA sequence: TGCGCCATCAGCCCCAGGACGTCTAGGTATGGCTTCACCTTC.

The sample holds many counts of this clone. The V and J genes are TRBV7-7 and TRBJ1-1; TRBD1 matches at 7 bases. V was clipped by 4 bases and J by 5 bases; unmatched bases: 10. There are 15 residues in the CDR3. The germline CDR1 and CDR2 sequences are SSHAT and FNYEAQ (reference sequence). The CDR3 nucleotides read TGTGCCAGCAGCTCCCCCTGCAGGGGGAGGACTGAAGCTTTCTTT. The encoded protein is CASSSPCRGRTEAFF. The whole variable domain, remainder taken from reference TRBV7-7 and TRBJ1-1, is GAGVSQSPRYKVTKRGQDVTLRCDPISSHATLYWYQQALGQGPEFLTYFNYEAQPDKSGLPSDRFSAERPEGSISTLTIQRTEQRDSAMYRCASSSPCRGRTEAFFGQGTRLTVV.

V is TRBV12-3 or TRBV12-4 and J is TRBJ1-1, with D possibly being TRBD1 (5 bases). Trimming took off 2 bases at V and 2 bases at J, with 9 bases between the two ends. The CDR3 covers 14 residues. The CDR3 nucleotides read TGTGCCAGCAGTTTACTAGGGACCAACACTGAAGCTTTCTTT. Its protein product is CASSLLGTNTEAFF.

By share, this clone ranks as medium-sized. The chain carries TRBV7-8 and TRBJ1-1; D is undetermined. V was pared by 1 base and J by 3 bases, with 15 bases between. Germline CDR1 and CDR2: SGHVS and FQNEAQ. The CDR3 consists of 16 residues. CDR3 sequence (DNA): TGTGCCAGCAGCTTAGGTTCGGCCGGCAGAGACACTGAAGCTTTCTTT. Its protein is CASSLGSAGRDTEAFF.

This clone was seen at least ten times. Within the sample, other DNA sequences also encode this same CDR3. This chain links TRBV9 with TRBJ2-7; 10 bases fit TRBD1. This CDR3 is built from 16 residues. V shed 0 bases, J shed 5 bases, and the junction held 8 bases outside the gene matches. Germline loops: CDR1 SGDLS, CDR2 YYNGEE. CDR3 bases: TGTGCCAGCAGCGTAGGGCTCCGGGACAGGGGCCACGAGCAGTACTTC. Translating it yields CASSVGLRDRGHEQYF.

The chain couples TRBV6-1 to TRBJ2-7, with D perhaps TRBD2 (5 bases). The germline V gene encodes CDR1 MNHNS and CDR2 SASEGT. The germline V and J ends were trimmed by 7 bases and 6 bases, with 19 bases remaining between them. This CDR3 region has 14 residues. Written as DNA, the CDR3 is TGTGCCAGCAAATATACTGGGGAGAGGGTCGAGCAGTACTTC. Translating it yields CASKYTGERVEQYF.

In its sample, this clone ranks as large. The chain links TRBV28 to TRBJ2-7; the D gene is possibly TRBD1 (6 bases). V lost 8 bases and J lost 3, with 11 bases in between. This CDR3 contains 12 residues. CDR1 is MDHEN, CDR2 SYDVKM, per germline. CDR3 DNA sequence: TGTGCCAGCCGGGACATTAACTACGAGCAGTACTTC. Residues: CASRDINYEQYF.

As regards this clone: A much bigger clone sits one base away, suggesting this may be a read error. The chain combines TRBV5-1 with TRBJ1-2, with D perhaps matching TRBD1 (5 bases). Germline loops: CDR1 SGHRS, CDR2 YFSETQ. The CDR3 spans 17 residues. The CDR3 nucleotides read TGCGCCAGCAGCTTGAATCCCGAGGGGACCGTGAGCTATTGCTACACCTTC. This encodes CASSLNPEGTVSYCYTF.

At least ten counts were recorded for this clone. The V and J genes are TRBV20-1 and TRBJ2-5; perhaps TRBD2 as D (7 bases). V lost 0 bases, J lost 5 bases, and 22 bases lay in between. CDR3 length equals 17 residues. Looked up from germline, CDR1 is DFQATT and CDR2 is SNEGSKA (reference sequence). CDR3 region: CSARDPGGVAGWETQYF. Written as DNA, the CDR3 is TGCAGTGCTAGAGATCCGGGGGGCGTAGCAGGGTGGGAGACCCAGTACTTC.

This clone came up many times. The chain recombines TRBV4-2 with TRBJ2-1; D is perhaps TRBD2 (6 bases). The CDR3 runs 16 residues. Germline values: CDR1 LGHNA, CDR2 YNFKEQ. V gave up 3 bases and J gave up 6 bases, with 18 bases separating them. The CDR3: CASSHNRDSGRNEQFF. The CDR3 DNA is TGTGCCAGCAGCCACAACCGGGACTCCGGGCGCAATGAGCAGTTCTTC.

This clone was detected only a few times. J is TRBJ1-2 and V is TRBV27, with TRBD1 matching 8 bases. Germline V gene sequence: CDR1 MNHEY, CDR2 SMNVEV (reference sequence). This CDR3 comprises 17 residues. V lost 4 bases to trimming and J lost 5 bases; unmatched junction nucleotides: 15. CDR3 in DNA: TGTGCCAGCAGTTCGACCGCACAGGGGGAATTTTGGTATGGCTACACCTTC. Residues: CASSSTAQGEFWYGYTF.

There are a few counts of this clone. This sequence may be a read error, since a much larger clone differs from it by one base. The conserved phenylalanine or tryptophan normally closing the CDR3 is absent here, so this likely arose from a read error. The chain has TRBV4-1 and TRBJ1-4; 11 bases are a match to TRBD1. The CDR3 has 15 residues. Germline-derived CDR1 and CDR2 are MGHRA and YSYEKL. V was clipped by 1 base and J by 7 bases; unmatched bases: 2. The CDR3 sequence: CASSQVGQGGEKLFV. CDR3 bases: TGCGCCAGCAGCCAAGTGGGACAGGGGGGTGAAAAACTGTTTGTT.

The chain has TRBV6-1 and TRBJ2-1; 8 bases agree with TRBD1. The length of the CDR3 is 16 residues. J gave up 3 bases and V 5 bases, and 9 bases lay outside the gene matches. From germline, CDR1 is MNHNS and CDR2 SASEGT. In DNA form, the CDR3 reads TGTGCCAGCAGTCTTTCAGGGGGCAAATTCTACAATGAGCAGTTCTTC. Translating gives CASSLSGGKFYNEQFF.

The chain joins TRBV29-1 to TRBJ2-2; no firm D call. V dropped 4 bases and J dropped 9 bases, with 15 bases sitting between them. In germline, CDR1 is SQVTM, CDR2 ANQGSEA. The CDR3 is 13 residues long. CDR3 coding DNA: TGCAGCGTTGTGCCCAGGTGGGCCTGGGAGCTGTTTTTT. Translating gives CSVVPRWAWELFF.

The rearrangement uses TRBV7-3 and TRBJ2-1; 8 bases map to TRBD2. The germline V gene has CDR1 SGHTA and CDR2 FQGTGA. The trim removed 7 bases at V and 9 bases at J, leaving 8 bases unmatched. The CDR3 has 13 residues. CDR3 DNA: TGTGCCAGCATCTTTGGACGGGGGGGTGAGCAGTTCTTC. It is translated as CASIFGRGGEQFF.

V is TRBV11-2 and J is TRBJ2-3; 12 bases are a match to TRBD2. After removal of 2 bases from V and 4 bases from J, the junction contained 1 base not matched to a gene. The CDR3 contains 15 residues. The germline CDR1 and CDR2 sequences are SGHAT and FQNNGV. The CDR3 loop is CASSLLAGGADTQYF. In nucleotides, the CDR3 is TGTGCCAGCAGCTTACTAGCGGGAGGGGCAGATACGCAGTATTTT.

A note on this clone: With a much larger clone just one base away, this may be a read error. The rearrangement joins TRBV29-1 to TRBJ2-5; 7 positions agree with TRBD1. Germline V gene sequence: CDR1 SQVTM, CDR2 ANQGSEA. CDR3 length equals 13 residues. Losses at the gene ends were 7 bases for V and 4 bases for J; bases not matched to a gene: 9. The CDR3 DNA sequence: TGCAGCGCAGAACAGGGGTCCCGAGAGACCCAGTACTTC. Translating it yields CSAEQGSRETQYF.

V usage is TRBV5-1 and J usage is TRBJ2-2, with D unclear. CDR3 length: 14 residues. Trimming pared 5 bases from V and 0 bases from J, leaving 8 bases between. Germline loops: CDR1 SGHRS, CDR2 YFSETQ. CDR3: CASRSTANTGELFF. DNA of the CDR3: TGCGCCAGCAGGAGCACAGCGAACACCGGGGAGCTGTTTTTT.

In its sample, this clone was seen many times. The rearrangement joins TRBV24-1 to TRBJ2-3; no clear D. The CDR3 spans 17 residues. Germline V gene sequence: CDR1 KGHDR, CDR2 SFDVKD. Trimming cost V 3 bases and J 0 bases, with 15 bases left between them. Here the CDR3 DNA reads TGTGCCACCAGTGATGCCTCCGAACCTGCCAGCACAGATACGCAGTATTTT. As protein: CATSDASEPASTDTQYF.

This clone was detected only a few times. The CDR3 is CASTIDREYGYTF. DNA for the CDR3: TGTGCCAGCACTATCGACAGGGAGTATGGCTACACCTTC. The chain combines TRBV6-1 with TRBJ1-2, with 7 bases fitting TRBD1. J gave up 5 bases and V 7 bases, and 7 bases lay outside the gene matches. From germline, CDR1 is MNHNS and CDR2 SASEGT. The CDR3 runs 13 residues.

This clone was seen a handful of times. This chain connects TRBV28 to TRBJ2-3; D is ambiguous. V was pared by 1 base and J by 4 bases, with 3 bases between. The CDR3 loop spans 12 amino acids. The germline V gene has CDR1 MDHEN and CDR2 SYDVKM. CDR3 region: CASSLSADTQYF. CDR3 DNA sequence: TGTGCCAGCAGTTTATCGGCAGATACGCAGTATTTT.

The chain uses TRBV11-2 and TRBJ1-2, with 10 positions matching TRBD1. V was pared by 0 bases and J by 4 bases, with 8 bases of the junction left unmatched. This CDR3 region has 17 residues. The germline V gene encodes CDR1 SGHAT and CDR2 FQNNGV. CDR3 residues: CASSLEYGTGVTYGYTF. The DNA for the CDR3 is TGTGCCAGCAGCTTAGAGTACGGGACAGGGGTGACCTATGGCTACACCTTC.

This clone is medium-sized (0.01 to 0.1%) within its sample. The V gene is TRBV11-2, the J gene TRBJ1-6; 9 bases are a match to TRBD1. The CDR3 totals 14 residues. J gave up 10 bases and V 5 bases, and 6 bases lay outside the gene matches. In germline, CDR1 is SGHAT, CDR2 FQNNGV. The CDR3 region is CASSVWTGVSPLHF. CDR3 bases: TGTGCCAGCAGCGTATGGACAGGGGTGTCACCCCTCCACTTT.

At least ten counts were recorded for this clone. This CDR3 is CAATGGTGHTGELFF. CDR3 bases: TGTGCCGCTACCGGAGGGACAGGTCACACCGGGGAGCTGTTTTTT. V is TRBV24-1 and J is TRBJ2-2, with 8 bases lining up with TRBD1. This CDR3 spans 15 amino acids. Germline values: CDR1 KGHDR, CDR2 SFDVKD. Unmatched junction bases numbered 11, after V lost 12 bases and J lost 3 bases.